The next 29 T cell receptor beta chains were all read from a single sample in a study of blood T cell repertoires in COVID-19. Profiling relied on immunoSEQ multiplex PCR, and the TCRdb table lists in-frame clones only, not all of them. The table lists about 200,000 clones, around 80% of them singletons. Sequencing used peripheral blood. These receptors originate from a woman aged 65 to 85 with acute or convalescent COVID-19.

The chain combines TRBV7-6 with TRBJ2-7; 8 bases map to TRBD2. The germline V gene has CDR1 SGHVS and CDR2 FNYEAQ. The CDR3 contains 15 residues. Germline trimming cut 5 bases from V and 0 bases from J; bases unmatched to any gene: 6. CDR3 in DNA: TGTGCCAGCAGCCTATTAGCGGGGCCCTCCTACGAGCAGTACTTC. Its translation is CASSLLAGPSYEQYF.

CDR3 region: CASSQNRDSQDTQYF. The CDR3 DNA is TGTGCCAGCTCGCAAAACAGGGACAGTCAAGATACGCAGTATTTT. The chain recombines TRBV18 with TRBJ2-3; 7 bases match TRBD1. CDR1 and CDR2 (germline): KGHSH, LQKENI. V was pared by 6 bases and J by 5 bases, with 11 bases of the junction left unmatched. The CDR3 totals 15 residues.

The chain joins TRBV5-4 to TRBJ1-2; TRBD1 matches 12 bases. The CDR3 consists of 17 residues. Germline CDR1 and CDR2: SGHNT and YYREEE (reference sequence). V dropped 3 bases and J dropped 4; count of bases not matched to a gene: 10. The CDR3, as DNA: TGTGCCAGCAGCTCGTCCCGGGACAGGGGGCCGGTCTATGGCTACACCTTC. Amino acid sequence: CASSSSRDRGPVYGYTF.

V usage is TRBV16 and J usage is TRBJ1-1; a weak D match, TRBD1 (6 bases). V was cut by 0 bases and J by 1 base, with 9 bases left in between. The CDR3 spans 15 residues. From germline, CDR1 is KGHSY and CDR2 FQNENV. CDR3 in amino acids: CASSQSGQSNTEAFF. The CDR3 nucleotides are TGTGCCAGCAGCCAATCCGGACAGTCGAACACTGAAGCTTTCTTT.

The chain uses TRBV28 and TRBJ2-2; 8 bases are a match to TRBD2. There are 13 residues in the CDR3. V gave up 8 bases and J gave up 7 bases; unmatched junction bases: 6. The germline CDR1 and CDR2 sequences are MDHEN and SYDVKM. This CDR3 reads CASVERENGELFF. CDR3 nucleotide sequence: TGTGCCAGCGTCGAGCGGGAGAACGGGGAGCTGTTTTTT.

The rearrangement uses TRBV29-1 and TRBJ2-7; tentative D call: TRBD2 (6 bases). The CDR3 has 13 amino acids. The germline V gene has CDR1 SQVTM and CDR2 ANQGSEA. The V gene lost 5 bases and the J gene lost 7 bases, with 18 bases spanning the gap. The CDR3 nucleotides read TGCAGCGTTCTAGGGCGGGTGGAGGGAGAGCAGTACTTC. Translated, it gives CSVLGRVEGEQYF.

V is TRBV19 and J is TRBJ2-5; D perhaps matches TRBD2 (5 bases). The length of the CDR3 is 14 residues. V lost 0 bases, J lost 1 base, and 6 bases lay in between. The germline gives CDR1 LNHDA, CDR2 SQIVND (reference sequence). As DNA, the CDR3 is TGTGCCAGTAGTATAGAGGGAGCCCAAGAGACCCAGTACTTC. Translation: CASSIEGAQETQYF. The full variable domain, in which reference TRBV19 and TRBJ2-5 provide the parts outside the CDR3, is DGGITQSPKYLFRKEGQNVTLSCEQNLNHDAMYWYRQDPGQGLRLIYYSQIVNDFQKGDIAEGYSVSREKKESFPLTVTSAQKNPTAFYLCASSIEGAQETQYFGPGTRLLVL.

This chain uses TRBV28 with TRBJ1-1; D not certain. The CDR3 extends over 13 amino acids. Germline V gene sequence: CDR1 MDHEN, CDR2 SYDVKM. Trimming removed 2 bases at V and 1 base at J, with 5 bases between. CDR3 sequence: CASSLSGNTEAFF. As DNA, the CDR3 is TGTGCCAGCAGTTTAAGCGGGAACACTGAAGCTTTCTTT.

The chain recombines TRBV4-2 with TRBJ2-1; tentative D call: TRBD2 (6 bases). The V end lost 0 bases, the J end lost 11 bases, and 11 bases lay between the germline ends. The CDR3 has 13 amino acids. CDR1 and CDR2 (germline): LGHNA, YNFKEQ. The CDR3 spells CASSQERDLKQFF. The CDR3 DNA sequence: TGTGCCAGCAGCCAAGAAAGGGACTTAAAGCAGTTCTTC.

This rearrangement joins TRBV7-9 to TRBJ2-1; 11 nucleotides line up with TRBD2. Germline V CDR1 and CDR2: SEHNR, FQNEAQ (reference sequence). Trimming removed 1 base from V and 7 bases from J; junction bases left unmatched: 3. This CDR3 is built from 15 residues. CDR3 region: CASSLGTSGLNEQFF. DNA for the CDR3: TGTGCCAGCAGCTTAGGGACTAGCGGGTTAAATGAGCAGTTCTTC.

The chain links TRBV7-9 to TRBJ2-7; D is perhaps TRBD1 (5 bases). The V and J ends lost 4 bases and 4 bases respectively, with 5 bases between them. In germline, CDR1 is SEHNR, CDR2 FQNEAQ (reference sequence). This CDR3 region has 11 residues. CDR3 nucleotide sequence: TGTGCCAGCAGCTACAGGTACGAGCAGTACTTC. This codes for CASSYRYEQYF. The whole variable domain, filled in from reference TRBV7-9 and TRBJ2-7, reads DTGVSQNPRHKITKRGQNVTFRCDPISEHNRLYWYRQTLGQGPEFLTYFQNEAQLEKSRLLSDRFSAERPKGSFSTLEIQRTEQGDSAMYLCASSYRYEQYFGPGTRLTVT.

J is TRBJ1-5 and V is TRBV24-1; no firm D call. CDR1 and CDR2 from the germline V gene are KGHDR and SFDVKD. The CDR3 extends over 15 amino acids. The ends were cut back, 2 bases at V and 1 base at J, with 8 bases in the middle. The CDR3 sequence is CATSDSGDSNQPQHF. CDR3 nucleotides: TGTGCCACCAGTGATTCAGGCGACAGCAATCAGCCCCAGCATTTT.

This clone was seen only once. CDR3 sequence: CSVFGTAKAHPETQYF. In DNA form, the CDR3 reads TGCAGCGTATTCGGGACAGCGAAAGCCCACCCAGAGACCCAGTACTTC. The chain has TRBV29-1 and TRBJ2-5; 7 nucleotides match TRBD1. The germline CDR1 and CDR2 sequences are SQVTM and ANQGSEA. The CDR3 sequence is 16 residues long. The trim removed 6 bases at V and 4 bases at J, leaving 17 bases unmatched. Complete variable domain (other parts from reference TRBV29-1 and TRBJ2-5): SAVISQKPSRDICQRGTSLTIQCQVDSQVTMMFWYRQQPGQSLTLIATANQGSEATYESGFVIDKFPISRPNLTFSTLTVSNMSPEDSSIYLCSVFGTAKAHPETQYFGPGTRLLVL.

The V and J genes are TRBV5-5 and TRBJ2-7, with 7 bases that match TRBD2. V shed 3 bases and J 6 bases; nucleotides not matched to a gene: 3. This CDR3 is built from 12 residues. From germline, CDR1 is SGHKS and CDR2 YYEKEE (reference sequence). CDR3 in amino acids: CASSWGGGEQYF. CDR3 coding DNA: TGTGCCAGCAGCTGGGGCGGGGGCGAGCAGTACTTC.

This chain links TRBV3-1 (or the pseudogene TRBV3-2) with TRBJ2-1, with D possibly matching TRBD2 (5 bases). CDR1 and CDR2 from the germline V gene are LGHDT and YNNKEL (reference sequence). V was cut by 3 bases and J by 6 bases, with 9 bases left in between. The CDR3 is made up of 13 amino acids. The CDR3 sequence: CASSQRVGNEQFF. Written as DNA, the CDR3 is TGTGCCAGCAGCCAGCGGGTGGGCAATGAGCAGTTCTTC.

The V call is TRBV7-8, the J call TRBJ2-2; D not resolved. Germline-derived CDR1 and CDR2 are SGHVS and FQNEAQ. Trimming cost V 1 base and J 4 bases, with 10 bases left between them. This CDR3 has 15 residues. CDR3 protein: CASSLVGWSTGELFF. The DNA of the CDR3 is TGTGCCAGCAGCTTAGTCGGCTGGAGCACCGGGGAGCTGTTTTTT.

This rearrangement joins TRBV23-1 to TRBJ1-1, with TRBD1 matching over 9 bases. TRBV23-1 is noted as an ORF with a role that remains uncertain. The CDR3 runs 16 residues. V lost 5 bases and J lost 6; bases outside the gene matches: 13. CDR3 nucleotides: TGCGCCAGCAGTAACGCCGGGACAGGGATTGAACCTGAAGCTTTCTTT. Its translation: CASSNAGTGIEPEAFF.

The CDR3 DNA follows: TGTGCCAGCAGTTACTCGAGAGGGGAGGTTGGGACCCAGTACTTC. Translated, it gives CASSYSRGEVGTQYF. The chain employs TRBV6-5 and TRBJ2-5; maybe TRBD2 (6 bases). Trimming pared 0 bases from V and 7 bases from J, leaving 15 bases between. CDR3 length: 15 residues. The germline V gene encodes CDR1 MNHEY and CDR2 SVGAGI.

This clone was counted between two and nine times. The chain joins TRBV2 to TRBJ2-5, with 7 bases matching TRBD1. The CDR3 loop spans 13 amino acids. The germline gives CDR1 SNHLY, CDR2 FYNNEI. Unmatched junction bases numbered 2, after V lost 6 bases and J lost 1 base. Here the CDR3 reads CASSRDSQETQYF. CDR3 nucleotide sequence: TGTGCCAGCAGCAGGGACAGCCAAGAGACCCAGTACTTC.

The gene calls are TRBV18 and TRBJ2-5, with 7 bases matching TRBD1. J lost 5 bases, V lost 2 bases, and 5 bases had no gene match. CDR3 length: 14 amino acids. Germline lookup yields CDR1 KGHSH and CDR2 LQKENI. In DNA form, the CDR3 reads TGTGCCAGCTCACCAATCGAACAGGGGGAGACCCAGTACTTC. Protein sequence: CASSPIEQGETQYF.

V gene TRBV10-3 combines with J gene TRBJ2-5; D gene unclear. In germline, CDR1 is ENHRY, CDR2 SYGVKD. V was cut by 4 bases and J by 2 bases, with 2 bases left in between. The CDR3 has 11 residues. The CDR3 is CAISVQETQYF. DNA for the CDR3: TGTGCCATCAGTGTACAAGAGACCCAGTACTTC.

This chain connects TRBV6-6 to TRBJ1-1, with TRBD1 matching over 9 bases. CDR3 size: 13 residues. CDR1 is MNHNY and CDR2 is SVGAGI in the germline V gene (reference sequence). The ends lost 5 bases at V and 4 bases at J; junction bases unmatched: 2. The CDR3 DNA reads TGTGCCAGCAGTCTGACAGGGGGCACTGAAGCTTTCTTT. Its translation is CASSLTGGTEAFF.

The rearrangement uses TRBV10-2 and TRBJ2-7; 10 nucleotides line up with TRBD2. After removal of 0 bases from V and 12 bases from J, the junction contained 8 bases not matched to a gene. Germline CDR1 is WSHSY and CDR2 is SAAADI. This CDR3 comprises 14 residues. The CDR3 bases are TGCGCCAGCAGTGAGTCGAATAGCGGGAGGTTCCCGTACTTC. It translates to CASSESNSGRFPYF.

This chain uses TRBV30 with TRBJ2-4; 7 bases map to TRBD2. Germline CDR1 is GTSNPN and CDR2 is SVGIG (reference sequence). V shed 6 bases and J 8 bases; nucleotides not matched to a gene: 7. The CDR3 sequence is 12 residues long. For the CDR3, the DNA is TGTGCCTGCGGACTAGGAGGGGACATTCAGTACTTC. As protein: CACGLGGDIQYF.

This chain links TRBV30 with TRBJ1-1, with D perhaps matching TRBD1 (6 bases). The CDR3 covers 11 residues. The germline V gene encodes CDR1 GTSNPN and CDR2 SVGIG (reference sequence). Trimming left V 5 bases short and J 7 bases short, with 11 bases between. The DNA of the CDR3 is TGTGCCTGGGATCAGGGGTATGAAGCTTTCTTT. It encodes CAWDQGYEAFF.

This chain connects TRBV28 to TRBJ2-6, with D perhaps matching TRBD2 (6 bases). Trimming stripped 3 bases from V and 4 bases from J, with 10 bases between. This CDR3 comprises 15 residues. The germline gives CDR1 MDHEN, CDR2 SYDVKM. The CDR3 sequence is CASSLGGAGANVLTF. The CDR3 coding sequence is TGTGCCAGCAGTTTGGGGGGAGCCGGGGCCAACGTCCTGACTTTC. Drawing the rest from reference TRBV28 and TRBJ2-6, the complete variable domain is DVKVTQSSRYLVKRTGEKVFLECVQDMDHENMFWYRQDPGLGLRLIYFSYDVKMKEKGDIPEGYSVSREKKERFSLILESASTNQTSMYLCASSLGGAGANVLTFGAGSRLTVL.

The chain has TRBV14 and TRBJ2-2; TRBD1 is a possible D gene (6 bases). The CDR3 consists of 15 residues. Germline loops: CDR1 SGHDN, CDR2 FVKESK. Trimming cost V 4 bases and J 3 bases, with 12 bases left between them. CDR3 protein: CASSRGQGDTGELFF. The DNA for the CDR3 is TGTGCCAGCAGCCGGGGGCAGGGAGACACCGGGGAGCTGTTTTTT.

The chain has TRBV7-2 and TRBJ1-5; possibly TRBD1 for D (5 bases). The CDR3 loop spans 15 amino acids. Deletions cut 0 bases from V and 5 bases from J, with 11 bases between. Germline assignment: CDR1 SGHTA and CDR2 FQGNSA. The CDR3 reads CASSLAGRGDQPQHF. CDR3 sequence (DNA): TGTGCCAGCAGCTTAGCCGGGAGGGGCGATCAGCCCCAGCATTTT.

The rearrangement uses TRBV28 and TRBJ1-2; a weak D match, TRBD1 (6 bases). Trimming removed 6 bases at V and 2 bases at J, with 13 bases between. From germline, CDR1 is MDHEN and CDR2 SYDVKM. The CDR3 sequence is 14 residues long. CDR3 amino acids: CASSSPRGNYGYTF. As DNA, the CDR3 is TGTGCCAGCAGCTCCCCGAGGGGGAACTATGGCTACACCTTC.